A selection of T cell receptor beta chains follows, all from one sample in a study of molecular identifiers for immune sequencing clone quantification. TCRdb used MiXCR to reprocess the PCR reads, holding one entry per CDR3 protein. The table has about 330,000 distinct CDR3 sequences, roughly 24% seen once. The specimen sequenced was naive CD8+ T cells from blood, with Jurkat cell RNA spiked in. The origin of the receptors is a human donor in good health. Some libraries in this study had Jurkat cell RNA spiked in. Both conserved end residues are part of each CDR3. D genes are given only for firm matches. Size is stated for part of the rows, as once, few or many counts, or as a class when the clone is expanded.

d_gene,j_gene,v_gene,abundance,CDR3aa,CDR3nt
NA,TRBJ2-2,TRBV28,few,CASSFPLYDRTQTGELFF,TGTGCCAGCAGTTTCCCCCTTTATGACAGGACACAAACCGGGGAGCTGTTTTTT
TRBD1,TRBJ2-5,TRBV12-5,NA,CASGLPSSTGEETQHF,TGTGCTAGTGGTTTGCCAAGCTCGACAGGGGAAGAGACCCAGCACTTC
NA,TRBJ1-5,TRBV5-5,many,CASSSDRSEPQHF,TGTGCCAGCAGTTCGGACCGCTCCGAGCCCCAGCATTTT
NA,TRBJ2-6,TRBV3-1,NA,CASSMAPVSGANVLTF,TGTGCCAGCAGCATGGCCCCGGTTTCTGGGGCCAACGTCCTGACTTTC
NA,TRBJ2-7,TRBV14,many,CASSQDGTDYEQYF,TGTGCCAGCAGCCAAGATGGGACGGACTACGAGCAGTACTTC
NA,TRBJ2-1,TRBV12-3/TRBV12-4,many,CASSFRVGLYNEQFF,TGTGCCAGCAGTTTCAGGGTAGGCTTATACAATGAGCAGTTCTTC
TRBD2,TRBJ2-1,TRBV19,few,CASSMGGRALTDEQFF,TGTGCCAGTAGTATGGGCGGGAGGGCCCTCACCGATGAGCAGTTCTTC
TRBD1,TRBJ2-7,TRBV5-5,many,CASSFFAGGYEQYF,TGTGCCAGCAGCTTTTTCGCAGGGGGCTACGAGCAGTACTTC
NA,TRBJ1-1,TRBV14,NA,CASSQDGGQGEAFF,TGTGCCAGCAGCCAAGATGGGGGGCAGGGTGAAGCTTTCTTT
TRBD2,TRBJ2-1,TRBV27,NA,CASSLVLAGYNEQFF,TGTGCCAGCAGTTTGGTCCTAGCGGGGTACAATGAGCAGTTCTTC
NA,TRBJ2-3,TRBV28,NA,CASSHRDGTYTDTQYF,TGTGCCAGCAGTCACCGGGACGGAACCTACACAGATACGCAGTATTTT
NA,TRBJ2-3,TRBV7-6,many,CASSGEHWDTDTQYF,TGTGCCAGCAGCGGAGAGCATTGGGACACAGATACGCAGTATTTT
TRBD1,TRBJ1-5,TRBV6-2/TRBV6-3,once,CASSYSFRVRQGDQPQHF,TGTGCCAGCAGTTACTCTTTTCGGGTCAGACAGGGTGATCAGCCCCAGCATTTT
NA,TRBJ2-7,TRBV2,many,CASSDKGSYEQYF,TGTGCCAGCAGTGACAAGGGCTCCTACGAGCAGTACTTC
NA,TRBJ2-7,TRBV4-3,many,CASSQVGGYEQYF,TGCGCCAGCAGCCAAGTAGGTGGCTACGAGCAGTACTTC
NA,TRBJ1-4,TRBV28,many,CASSTDFATNEKLFF,TGTGCCAGCAGTACAGACTTTGCAACTAATGAAAAACTGTTTTTT
NA,TRBJ2-7,TRBV7-6,many,CASSLNRGQSYEQYF,TGTGCCAGCAGCTTAAATCGGGGGCAAAGCTACGAGCAGTACTTC
TRBD1,TRBJ2-7,TRBV28,NA,CASRDKTGGNYEQYF,TGTGCCAGCAGAGATAAGACAGGGGGCAACTACGAGCAGTACTTC
TRBD2,TRBJ2-1,TRBV12-3/TRBV12-4,NA,CASTGSGTSGNNEQFF,TGTGCCAGCACCGGGAGCGGGACTAGCGGTAACAATGAGCAGTTCTTC
TRBD1,TRBJ2-3,TRBV28,few,CASSPRETGADTQYF,TGTGCCAGCAGTCCCCGCGAGACAGGGGCAGATACGCAGTATTTT
NA,TRBJ2-3,TRBV20-1,many,CSARLRVWEDTQYF,TGCAGTGCTAGGTTGAGGGTCTGGGAAGATACGCAGTATTTT
TRBD1,TRBJ1-1,TRBV9,once,CASSGNREQGEASF,TGTGCCAGCAGCGGAAACAGAGAACAGGGGGAAGCTTCCTTT
TRBD2,TRBJ2-1,TRBV20-1,few,CSASGGLAGDEQFF,TGCAGTGCTAGCGGGGGACTAGCTGGCGATGAGCAGTTCTTC
NA,TRBJ2-3,TRBV12-3/TRBV12-4,many,CASSYAFLTTDTQYF,TGTGCCAGCAGTTATGCATTTTTGACCACAGATACGCAGTATTTT
TRBD1,TRBJ2-3,TRBV27,NA,CASSPGGLTDTQYF,TGTGCCAGCAGCCCAGGGGGTCTCACAGATACGCAGTATTTT
TRBD1,TRBJ2-5,TRBV6-5,NA,CASSIWTGGGETQYF,TGTGCCAGCAGTATCTGGACAGGGGGGGGAGAGACCCAGTACTTC
TRBD1,TRBJ2-7,TRBV6-1,NA,CASSNTGVPTYEQYF,TGTGCCAGCAGTAACACAGGGGTCCCCACCTACGAGCAGTACTTC
NA,TRBJ1-5,TRBV19,many,CASSMDGYSNQPQHF,TGTGCCAGTAGTATGGACGGATATAGCAATCAGCCCCAGCATTTT
NA,TRBJ1-2,TRBV6-6,few,CASRGGAGYTF,TGTGCCAGCAGGGGAGGGGCTGGCTACACCTTC
NA,TRBJ2-1,TRBV9,NA,CASGVVEGAYNEQFF,TGTGCCAGCGGCGTAGTTGAGGGCGCCTACAATGAGCAGTTCTTC
NA,TRBJ2-1,TRBV9,few,CASSVAGSEQFF,TGTGCCAGCAGCGTAGCTGGGAGTGAGCAGTTCTTC
TRBD2,TRBJ2-3,TRBV7-9,many,CASSLGASGSADTQYF,TGTGCCAGCAGCTTAGGGGCCAGCGGGAGCGCGGATACGCAGTATTTT
NA,TRBJ2-7,TRBV30,NA,CAWSVLGLGTSSSYEQYF,TGTGCCTGGAGTGTACTGGGGTTAGGGACCTCAAGCTCCTACGAGCAGTACTTC
TRBD1,TRBJ2-7,TRBV12-3/TRBV12-4,few,CASSRLKRQGDEQYF,TGTGCCAGCAGCCGTCTCAAACGGCAGGGGGACGAGCAGTACTTC
NA,TRBJ2-3,TRBV30,NA,CAWSVAQITTDTLYF,TGTGCCTGGAGTGTAGCACAGATCACCACAGATACGCTGTATTTT
NA,TRBJ2-7,TRBV4-3,few,CASSAWRNYEQYF,TGCGCCAGCAGTGCCTGGCGCAACTACGAGCAGTACTTC
NA,TRBJ2-7,TRBV28,NA,CASSLRTTPYEQYF,TGTGCCAGCAGTTTGAGAACAACCCCCTACGAGCAGTACTTC
NA,TRBJ2-7,TRBV7-8,many,CASSEPRDPRPYEQYF,TGTGCCAGCAGCGAGCCCCGGGACCCGCGGCCATACGAGCAGTACTTC
TRBD1,TRBJ1-6,TRBV7-9,NA,CASSLPSGTGNSPLHF,TGTGCCAGCAGCCTCCCCTCCGGGACAGGGAATTCACCCCTCCACTTT
NA,TRBJ2-5,TRBV7-6,many,CASTPGGSAETQYF,TGTGCCAGCACCCCTGGCGGGTCCGCAGAGACCCAGTACTTC
TRBD2,TRBJ2-1,TRBV7-3,many,CASSLGLGLAANEQFF,TGTGCCAGCAGCTTAGGTTTGGGACTAGCCGCCAATGAGCAGTTCTTC
NA,TRBJ1-2,TRBV10-2,few,CASSGWEGDGYTF,TGCGCCAGCAGTGGGTGGGAGGGTGATGGCTACACCTTC
NA,TRBJ1-6,TRBV2,few,CAKQGSNNSPLHF,TGTGCCAAACAGGGATCGAATAATTCACCCCTCCACTTT
NA,TRBJ2-7,TRBV10-2,many,CASSESFGPINRF,TGCGCCAGCAGTGAGTCGTTTGGCCCAATCAATAGATTC
TRBD2,TRBJ2-3,TRBV7-9,NA,CASSLAGTSGRTSTDTQYF,TGTGCCAGCAGCTTAGCGGGGACTAGCGGGAGGACTAGCACAGATACGCAGTATTTT
TRBD1,TRBJ2-7,TRBV13,NA,CASSQGQGLAEQYF,TGTGCCAGCAGCCAGGGACAGGGGTTGGCCGAGCAGTACTTC
TRBD1,TRBJ2-7,TRBV9,many,CASSATGVSYEQYF,TGTGCCAGCAGCGCAACAGGGGTCTCCTACGAGCAGTACTTC
NA,TRBJ2-1,TRBV7-2,many,CASSLIDSNEQFF,TGTGCCAGCAGCTTAATAGACAGCAATGAGCAGTTCTTC
NA,TRBJ2-2,TRBV14,many,CASSQTASNTGELFF,TGTGCCAGCAGCCAAACGGCTTCGAACACCGGGGAGCTGTTTTTT
TRBD1,TRBJ2-5,TRBV3-1,NA,CASSRNRDRGGETQYF,TGTGCCAGCAGCCGCAACCGGGACAGGGGAGGAGAGACCCAGTACTTC